This is a list of T cell receptor beta chains from one sample in a study of T cells expressing NK-cell markers. Following a re-call of the 5' RACE reads, TCRdb has one entry per CDR3 protein and lacks DNA. This sample's table has roughly 150,000 distinct CDR3 sequences. The sequenced sample was blood T cells: a sorted CD56 or NKG2C T cell subset, CD4+ or CD8+ T cells, or bulk PBMC T cells (not recorded which). The receptors were sampled from a man aged 18 to 69 in good health. Each CDR3 is given with its conserved first and last residue.

V gene: TRBV5-3
J gene: TRBJ2-1
CDR3 protein: CASVIKGGSYNEQFF

V gene: TRBV13
J gene: TRBJ2-3
CDR3 protein: CASSTQTKRTDTQYF

V gene: TRBV7-9
J gene: TRBJ1-1
CDR3 protein: CASSSTPGFTNTEAFF

V gene: TRBV20-1
J gene: TRBJ2-1
CDR3 protein: CSARDLDGGYEQFF

V gene: TRBV12-3/TRBV12-4
J gene: TRBJ1-6
CDR3 protein: CASSFGVWGANSPLHF

V gene: TRBV28
J gene: TRBJ2-3
CDR3 protein: CASRGDSAILADTQYF

V gene: TRBV6-5
J gene: TRBJ1-3
CDR3 protein: CASSYPGQGFLPSGNTIYF

V gene: TRBV5-1
J gene: TRBJ1-2
CDR3 protein: CASSLHRLSNYGYTF

V gene: TRBV11-2
J gene: TRBJ1-2
CDR3 protein: CASSPVTNYGYTF

V gene: TRBV14
J gene: TRBJ2-7
CDR3 protein: CASSRQGIGYEQYF

V gene: TRBV7-9
J gene: TRBJ2-5
CDR3 protein: CASSFGYIKETQYF

V gene: TRBV7-9
J gene: TRBJ1-5
CDR3 protein: CASSLVMGGAINQPQHF

V gene: TRBV6-1
J gene: TRBJ2-3
CDR3 protein: CASKDGYSTDTQYF

V gene: TRBV3-1
J gene: TRBJ1-2
CDR3 protein: CASSPSGQGGYGYTF

V gene: TRBV4-1
J gene: TRBJ2-3
CDR3 protein: CASSRPMNTSGGLRSTDTQYF

V gene: TRBV7-9
J gene: TRBJ2-1
CDR3 protein: CASSPPGQGNNEQFF

V gene: TRBV29-1
J gene: TRBJ1-2
CDR3 protein: CSVEDPLRPSLNYGYTF

V gene: TRBV30
J gene: TRBJ1-1
CDR3 protein: CAWSDARPTTEAFF

V gene: TRBV29-1
J gene: TRBJ2-2
CDR3 protein: CSVEVGTGVNTGELFF

V gene: TRBV2
J gene: TRBJ1-1
CDR3 protein: CASSEARGGSSEAFF

V gene: TRBV4-2
J gene: TRBJ2-7
CDR3 protein: CASSQWGGQGRAEQYF

V gene: TRBV6-5
J gene: TRBJ2-1
CDR3 protein: CASSYAIPGQGVYNEQFF

V gene: TRBV7-8
J gene: TRBJ2-5
CDR3 protein: CASTPFPGVWGSLTGSWETQYF